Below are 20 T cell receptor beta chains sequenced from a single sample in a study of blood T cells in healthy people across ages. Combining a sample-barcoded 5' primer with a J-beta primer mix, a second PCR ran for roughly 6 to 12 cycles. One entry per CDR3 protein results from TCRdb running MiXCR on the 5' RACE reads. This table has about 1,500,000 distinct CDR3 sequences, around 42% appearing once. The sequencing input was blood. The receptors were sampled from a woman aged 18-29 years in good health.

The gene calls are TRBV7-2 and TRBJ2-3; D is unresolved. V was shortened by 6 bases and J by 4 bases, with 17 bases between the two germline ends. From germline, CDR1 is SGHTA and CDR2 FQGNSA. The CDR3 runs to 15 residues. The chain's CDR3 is CASRSNGLLADTQYF. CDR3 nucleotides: TGTGCCAGCAGGTCCAACGGGCTTTTGGCAGATACGCAGTATTTT.

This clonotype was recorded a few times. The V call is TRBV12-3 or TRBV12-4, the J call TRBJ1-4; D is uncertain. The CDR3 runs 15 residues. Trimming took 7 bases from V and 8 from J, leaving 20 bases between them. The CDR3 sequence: CASTLRVRIREKLFF. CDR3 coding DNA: TGTGCCAGCACCCTGAGAGTTCGGATCAGGGAAAAACTGTTTTTT.

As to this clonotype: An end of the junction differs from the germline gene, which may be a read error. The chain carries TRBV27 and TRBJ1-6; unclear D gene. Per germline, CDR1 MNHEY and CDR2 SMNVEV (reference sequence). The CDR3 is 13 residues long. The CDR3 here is CVSSFNQGSPLHF. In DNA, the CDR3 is TGTGTCAGCAGTTTTAATCAAGGTTCACCCCTCCACTTT.

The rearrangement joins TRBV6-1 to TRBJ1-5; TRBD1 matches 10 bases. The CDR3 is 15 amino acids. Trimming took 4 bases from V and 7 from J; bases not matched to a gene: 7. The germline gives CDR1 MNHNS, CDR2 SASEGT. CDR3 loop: CASSAEVTGGQPQHF. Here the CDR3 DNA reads TGTGCCAGCAGTGCAGAGGTGACAGGGGGCCAGCCCCAGCATTTT.

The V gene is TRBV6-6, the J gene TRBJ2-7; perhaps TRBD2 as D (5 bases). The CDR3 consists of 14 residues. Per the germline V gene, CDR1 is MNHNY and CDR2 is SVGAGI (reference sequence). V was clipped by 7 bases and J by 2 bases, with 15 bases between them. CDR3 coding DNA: TGTGCCAGCACGGATGGGGAGTGGGCCTACGAGCAGTACTTC. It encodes CASTDGEWAYEQYF.

In nucleotides, the CDR3 is TGCAGCGTTGTTACTTCTGGAAACACCATATATTTT. It codes for CSVVTSGNTIYF. The genes are TRBV29-1 and TRBJ1-3; D not certain. V lost 4 bases to trimming and J lost 1 base, with 5 bases between them. Per germline, CDR1 SQVTM and CDR2 ANQGSEA. CDR3 length: 12 residues. Supplemented by reference TRBV29-1 and TRBJ1-3, the full variable domain reads SAVISQKPSRDICQRGTSLTIQCQVDSQVTMMFWYRQQPGQSLTLIATANQGSEATYESGFVIDKFPISRPNLTFSTLTVSNMSPEDSSIYLCSVVTSGNTIYFGEGSWLTVV.

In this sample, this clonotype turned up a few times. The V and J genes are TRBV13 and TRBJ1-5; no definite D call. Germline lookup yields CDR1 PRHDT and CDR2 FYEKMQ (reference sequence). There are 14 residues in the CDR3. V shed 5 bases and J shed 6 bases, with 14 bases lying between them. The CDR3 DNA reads TGTGCCAGCAGCCTCGGACGGGTGGGTCAGCCCCAGCATTTT. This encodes CASSLGRVGQPQHF.

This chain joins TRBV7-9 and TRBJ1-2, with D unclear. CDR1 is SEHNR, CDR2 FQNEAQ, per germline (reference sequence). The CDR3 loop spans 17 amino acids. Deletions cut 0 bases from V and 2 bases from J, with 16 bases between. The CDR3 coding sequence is TGTGCCAGCAGCTTAGCGGGCTGGGCAGGAACAAACTATGGCTACACCTTC. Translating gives CASSLAGWAGTNYGYTF.

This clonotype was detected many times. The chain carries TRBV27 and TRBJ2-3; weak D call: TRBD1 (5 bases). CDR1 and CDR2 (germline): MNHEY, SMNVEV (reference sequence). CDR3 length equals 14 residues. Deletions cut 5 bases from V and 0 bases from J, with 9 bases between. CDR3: CASSRPGSTDTQYF. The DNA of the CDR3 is TGTGCCAGCAGTCGGCCAGGGAGCACAGATACGCAGTATTTT.

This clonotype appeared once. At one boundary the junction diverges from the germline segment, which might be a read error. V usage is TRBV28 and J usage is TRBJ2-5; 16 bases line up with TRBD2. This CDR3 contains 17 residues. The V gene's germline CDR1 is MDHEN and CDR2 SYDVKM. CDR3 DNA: TGTGCCAGCAGTCAGGGACTAGCGGGGGGGAGGCAAGAGGCCCAGTACTTC. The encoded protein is CASSQGLAGGRQEAQYF.

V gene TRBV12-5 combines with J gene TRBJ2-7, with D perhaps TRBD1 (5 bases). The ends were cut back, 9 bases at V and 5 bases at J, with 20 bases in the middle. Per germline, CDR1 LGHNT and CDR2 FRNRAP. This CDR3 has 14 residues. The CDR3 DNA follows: TGTGCTAGAAAACCAAAAAAAAGGGGCCACGAGCAGTACTTC. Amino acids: CARKPKKRGHEQYF.

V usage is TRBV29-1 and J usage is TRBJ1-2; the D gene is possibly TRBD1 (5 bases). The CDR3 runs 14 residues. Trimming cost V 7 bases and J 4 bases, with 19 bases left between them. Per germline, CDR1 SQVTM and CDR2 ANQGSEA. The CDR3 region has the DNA TGCAGCGCCGAAAGGGCAGGGTCTGGCTATGGCTACACCTTC. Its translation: CSAERAGSGYGYTF.

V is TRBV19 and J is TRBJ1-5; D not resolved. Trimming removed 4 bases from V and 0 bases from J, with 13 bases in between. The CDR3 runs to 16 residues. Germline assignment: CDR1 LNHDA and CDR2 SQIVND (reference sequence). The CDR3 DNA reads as TGTGCCAGTAGTACGTCCCTATCTTTTAGCAATCAGCCCCAGCATTTT. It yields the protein CASSTSLSFSNQPQHF. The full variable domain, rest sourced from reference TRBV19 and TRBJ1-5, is DGGITQSPKYLFRKEGQNVTLSCEQNLNHDAMYWYRQDPGQGLRLIYYSQIVNDFQKGDIAEGYSVSREKKESFPLTVTSAQKNPTAFYLCASSTSLSFSNQPQHFGDGTRLSIL.

This chain's CDR3 is CASSPGDRGQYGYTF. The CDR3 DNA reads as TGTGCCAGCAGCCCGGGCGACAGGGGGCAATATGGCTACACCTTC. The chain has TRBV12-3 or TRBV12-4 and TRBJ1-2; 10 nucleotides align to TRBD1. This CDR3 is 15 amino acids long. The V segment lost 6 bases and the J segment 5 bases; nucleotides outside the gene matches: 9.

This chain's CDR3 is CASKGGLWGGQPQHF. The CDR3 nucleotides are TGTGCCAGCAAAGGTGGTTTGTGGGGAGGCCAGCCCCAGCATTTT. The chain recombines TRBV2 with TRBJ1-5; D uncertain. V was trimmed by 7 bases and J by 7 bases, leaving 20 bases between them. The CDR3 is made up of 15 amino acids. The germline V gene has CDR1 SNHLY and CDR2 FYNNEI.

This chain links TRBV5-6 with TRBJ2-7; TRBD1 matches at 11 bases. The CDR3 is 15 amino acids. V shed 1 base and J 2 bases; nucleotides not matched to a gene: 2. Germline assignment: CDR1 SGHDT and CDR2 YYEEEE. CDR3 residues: CASSLWDRGTYEQYF. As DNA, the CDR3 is TGTGCCAGCAGCTTGTGGGACAGGGGGACCTACGAGCAGTACTTC.

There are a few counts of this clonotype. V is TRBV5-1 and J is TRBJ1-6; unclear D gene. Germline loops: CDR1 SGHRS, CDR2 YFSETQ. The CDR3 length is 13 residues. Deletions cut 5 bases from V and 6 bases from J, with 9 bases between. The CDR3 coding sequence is TGCGCCAGCAGTATAGGCAGTAATTCACCCCTCCACTTT. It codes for CASSIGSNSPLHF.

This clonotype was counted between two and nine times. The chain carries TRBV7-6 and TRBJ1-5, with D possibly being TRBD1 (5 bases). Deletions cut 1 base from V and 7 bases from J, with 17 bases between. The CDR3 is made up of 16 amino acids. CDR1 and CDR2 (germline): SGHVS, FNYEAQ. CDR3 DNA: TGTGCCAGCAGCTTAGGAGCCAGGGATTTCGCGCAGCCCCAGCATTTT. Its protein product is CASSLGARDFAQPQHF.

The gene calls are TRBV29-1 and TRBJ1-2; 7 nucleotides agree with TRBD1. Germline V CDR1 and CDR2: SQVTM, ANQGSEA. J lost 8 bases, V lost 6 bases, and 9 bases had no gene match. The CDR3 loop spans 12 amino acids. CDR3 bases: TGCAGCGTCCCCAAGACAGGGAGCGGCTACACCTTC. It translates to CSVPKTGSGYTF.

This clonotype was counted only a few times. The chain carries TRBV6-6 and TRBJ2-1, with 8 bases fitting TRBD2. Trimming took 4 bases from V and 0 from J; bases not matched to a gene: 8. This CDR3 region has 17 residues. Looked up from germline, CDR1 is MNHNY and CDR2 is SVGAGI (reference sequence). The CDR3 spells CASSSLGGDPSYNEQFF. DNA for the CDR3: TGTGCCAGCAGTTCTCTCGGGGGGGACCCCTCCTACAATGAGCAGTTCTTC.